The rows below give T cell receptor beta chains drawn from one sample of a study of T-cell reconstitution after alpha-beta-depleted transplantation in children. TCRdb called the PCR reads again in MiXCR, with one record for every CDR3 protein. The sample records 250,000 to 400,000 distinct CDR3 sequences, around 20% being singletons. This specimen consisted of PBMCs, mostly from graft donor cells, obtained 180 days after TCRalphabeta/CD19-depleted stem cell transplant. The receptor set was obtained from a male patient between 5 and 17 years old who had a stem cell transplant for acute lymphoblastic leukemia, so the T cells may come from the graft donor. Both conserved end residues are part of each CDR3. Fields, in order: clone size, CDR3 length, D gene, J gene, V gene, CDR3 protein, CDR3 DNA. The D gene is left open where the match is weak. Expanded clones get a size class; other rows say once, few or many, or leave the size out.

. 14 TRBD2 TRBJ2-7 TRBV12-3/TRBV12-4 CASSPRDGDYEQSF TGTGCCAGCAGTCCCCGGGACGGGGACTACGAGCAGTCCTTC
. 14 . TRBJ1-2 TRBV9 CASSVPGEGYGYTF TGTGCCAGCAGCGTACCAGGGGAAGGGTATGGCTACACCTTC
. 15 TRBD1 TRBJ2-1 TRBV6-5 CASSYDGTGVNEQFF TGTGCCAGCAGTTACGACGGGACAGGGGTCAATGAGCAGTTCTTC
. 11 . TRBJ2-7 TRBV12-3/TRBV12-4 CASRKFYEQYF TGTGCCAGCAGAAAATTTTACGAGCAGTACTTC
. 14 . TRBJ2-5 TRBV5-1 CASSYKAGKETQYF TGCGCCAGCAGCTACAAGGCCGGGAAAGAGACCCAGTACTTC
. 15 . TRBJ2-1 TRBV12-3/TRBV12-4 CASSFRVAVYNEQFF TGTGCCAGCAGTTTTCGGGTGGCGGTCTACAATGAGCAGTTCTTC
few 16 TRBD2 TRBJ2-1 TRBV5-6 CASKGRGRASYNEQFF TGTGCCAGCAAGGGTCGCGGGAGGGCCTCCTACAATGAGCAGTTCTTC
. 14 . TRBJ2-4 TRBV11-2 CASRRPQGGNIQYF TGTGCCAGCAGACGACCGCAGGGGGGAAACATTCAGTACTTC
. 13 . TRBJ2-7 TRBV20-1 CSARWLVSYEQYF TGCAGTGCTAGATGGCTTGTCTCCTACGAGCAGTACTTC
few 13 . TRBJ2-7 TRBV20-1 CSAREGRYYEQYF TGCAGTGCTAGAGAGGGGAGGTACTACGAGCAGTACTTC
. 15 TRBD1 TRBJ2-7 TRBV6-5 CASSYRGQGYGEQYF TGTGCCAGCAGTTATAGGGGACAGGGATATGGCGAGCAGTACTTC
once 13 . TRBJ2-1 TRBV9 CASSVGSFNEQFF TGTGCCAGCAGCGTAGGCTCATTCAATGAGCAGTTCTTC
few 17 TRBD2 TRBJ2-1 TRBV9 CASSADSGTSVYNEQFF TGTGCCAGCAGCGCGGATTCCGGGACTAGCGTCTACAATGAGCAGTTCTTC
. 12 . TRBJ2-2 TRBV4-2 CASNLITGELFF TGTGCCAGCAACCTGATCACCGGGGAGCTGTTTTTT
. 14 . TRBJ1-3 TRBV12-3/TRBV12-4 CASSPHSPGNTIYF TGTGCCAGCAGTCCCCACAGTCCTGGAAACACCATATATTTT
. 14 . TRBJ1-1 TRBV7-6 CASSFGDMNTEAFF TGTGCCAGCAGCTTTGGGGATATGAACACTGAAGCTTTCTTT
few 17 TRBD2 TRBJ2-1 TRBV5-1 CASSLALAGRGGLDRFF TGCGCCAGCAGCTTGGCCCTAGCGGGAAGAGGGGGTTTAGATCGGTTCTTC
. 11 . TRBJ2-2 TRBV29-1 CSVLGIEELFF TGCAGCGTTCTGGGGATCGAAGAGCTGTTTTTT
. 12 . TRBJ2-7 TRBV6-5 CASRGRFYEQYF TGTGCCAGCAGGGGCAGATTCTACGAGCAGTACTTC
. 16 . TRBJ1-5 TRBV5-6 CASSLGGTVPHQPQHF TGTGCCAGCAGCTTGGGGGGGACCGTCCCCCATCAGCCCCAGCATTTT
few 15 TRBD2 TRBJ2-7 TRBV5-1 CASSGLGLATYEQYF TGCGCCAGCAGCGGGCTTGGACTAGCCACCTACGAGCAGTACTTC
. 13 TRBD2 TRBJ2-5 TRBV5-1 CASSFRGDGTQYF TGCGCCAGCAGCTTTCGGGGGGACGGGACCCAGTACTTC
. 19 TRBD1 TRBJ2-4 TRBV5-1 CASSLRPPGQGIDKNIQYF TGCGCCAGCAGCTTGCGACCACCGGGACAGGGAATCGACAAAAACATTCAGTACTTC
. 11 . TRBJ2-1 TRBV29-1 CSVRLYNEQFF TGCAGCGTTCGACTCTACAATGAGCAGTTCTTC
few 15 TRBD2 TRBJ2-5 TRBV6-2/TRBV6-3 CASSSPGLAGETQYF TGTGCCAGCAGCTCGCCGGGTCTAGCGGGAGAGACCCAGTACTTC
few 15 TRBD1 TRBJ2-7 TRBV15 CATSRGRTGGGEQYF TGTGCCACCAGCAGAGGGAGGACAGGGGGCGGCGAGCAGTACTTC
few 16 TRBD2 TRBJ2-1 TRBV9 CASSGRAGGTYNEQFF TGTGCCAGCAGCGGAAGAGCGGGAGGAACCTACAATGAGCAGTTCTTC
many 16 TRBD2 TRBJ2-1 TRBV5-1 CASSLAGTSGYNEQFF TGCGCCAGCAGCTTGGCCGGGACTAGCGGGTACAATGAGCAGTTCTTC
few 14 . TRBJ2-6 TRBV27 CASSFMSGANVLTF TGTGCCAGCAGTTTTATGTCTGGGGCCAACGTCCTGACTTTC
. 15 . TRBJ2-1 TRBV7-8 CASSAPLTLNNEQFF TGTGCCAGCAGCGCTCCCCTTACTTTAAACAATGAGCAGTTCTTC
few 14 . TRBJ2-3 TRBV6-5 CASSYIGQGDTQYF TGTGCCAGCAGTTACATCGGGCAGGGAGATACGCAGTATTTT
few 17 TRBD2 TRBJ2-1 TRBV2 CASSEAPRVAGYNEQFF TGTGCCAGCAGTGAAGCCCCCCGGGTAGCGGGGTACAATGAGCAGTTCTTC
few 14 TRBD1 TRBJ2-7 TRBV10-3 CAIGLRGQAYEQYF TGTGCCATTGGGTTAAGAGGACAGGCCTACGAGCAGTACTTC
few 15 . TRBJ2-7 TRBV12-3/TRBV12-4 CASSARGGGFYEQYF TGTGCCAGCAGCGCACGGGGCGGGGGCTTCTACGAGCAGTACTTC
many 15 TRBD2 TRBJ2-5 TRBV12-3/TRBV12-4 CASSPGRAGEETQYF TGTGCCAGCAGTCCGGGTCGCGCGGGGGAGGAGACCCAGTACTTC
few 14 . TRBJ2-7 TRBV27 CASSLSPLSYEQYF TGTGCCAGCAGTTTATCTCCCCTATCCTACGAGCAGTACTTC
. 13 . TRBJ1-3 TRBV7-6 CASSFTGGNTIYF TGTGCCAGCAGCTTTACAGGGGGAAACACCATATATTTT
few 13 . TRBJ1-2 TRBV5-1 CASSLSAAYGYTF TGCGCCAGCAGCTTGTCCGCAGCCTATGGCTACACCTTC
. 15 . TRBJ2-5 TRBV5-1 CASSLWLGPQETQYF TGCGCCAGCAGCTTGTGGCTGGGGCCCCAAGAGACCCAGTACTTC
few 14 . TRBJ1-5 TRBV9 CARGGTPSNQPQHF TGTGCCAGGGGGGGGACTCCGAGCAATCAGCCCCAGCATTTT
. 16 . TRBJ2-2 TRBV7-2 CASSPLRARVDGELFF TGTGCCAGCAGCCCCCTCCGTGCCAGGGTGGACGGGGAGCTGTTTTTT
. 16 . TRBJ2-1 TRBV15 CATSRAAGAEGNEQFF TGTGCCACCAGCAGAGCTGCGGGGGCGGAGGGGAATGAGCAGTTCTTC
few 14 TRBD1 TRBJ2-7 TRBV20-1 CSASRTGHSNEQYF TGCAGTGCTTCGCGGACAGGGCATTCAAACGAGCAGTACTTC
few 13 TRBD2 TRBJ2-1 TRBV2 CARWTSGSNEQFF TGTGCCAGGTGGACTAGCGGGAGTAATGAGCAGTTCTTC
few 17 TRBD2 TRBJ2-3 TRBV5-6 CASSFGLAGASTDTQYF TGTGCCAGCAGCTTCGGACTAGCGGGAGCTTCCACAGATACGCAGTATTTT